This TCR beta chain comes out of a study of shared clonotypes between healthy human individuals (TCRdb year 2020). About the full investigation: Three men and a couple of women, aged 18 to 49 years, made up the cohort. For each donor, three plates each were used for CD4 naive and CD4 memory, two plates were used for CD8 naive, and one plate was used for CD8 memory. To estimate repertoire size and how much clonotypes are shared between individuals, the study performed deep sequencing of blood TCR repertoires from roughly five healthy adults. To increase sequencing depth and limit assay-specific biases, different laboratories used diverse techniques to prepare libraries and sequence TCR repertoires. Per donor, leukapheresis produced somewhere between about 0.85 and 10 billion PBMCs. Broad study findings and their caveats: Higher generation probabilities were observed for clonotypes shared by all four sorted-subset donors than for non-shared clonotypes. Sampling was restricted to blood, and TCR repertoires in tissues likely differ from the TCR repertoires found in blood. Sharing across several donors was observed for 4.5% to 6.5% of naive CD4, about 3.2% of naive CD8, about 2.3% of memory CD4, and around 0.4% of memory CD8 clonotypes. Incomplete sequencing was indicated by rarefaction of sorted-subset datasets, despite the large sequencing depth. The small number of donors limited the genetic and exposure-history diversity represented. Pairwise subsampling led to the expectation that sequencing depth would affect the degree of clonotype sharing among donors. Naive subsets generally had larger estimated clonotype richness than memory subsets.

TCR CDR3 regions were amplified from genomic DNA by multiplex PCR using the deep immunoSEQ assay. Genomic DNA extracted from each cell subset was distributed evenly over all wells of several immunoSEQ 96-well plates, and each plate served as one replicate. For sorted subsets, each replicate PCR was loaded with about 0.2 ug genomic DNA, equivalent to approximately 27,000 T cell genomes. Purified libraries were measured with a Qubit 3.0 fluorometer, size-checked on a Bioanalyzer 2100, and measured again with the KAPA Library Quantification kit. Every immunoSEQ 96-well plate was sequenced on a separate single-read 150-cycle Illumina NextSeq 550 flow cell. Per the source publication's procedure: Because only junctional sequences without quality scores were contained in the immunoSEQ output, filtering matching that applied to full-length reads could not be performed. To assign V/J genes and CDR3, sequences were annotated using PyIR, a Python wrapper for IgBLAST v1.9, with IMGT germline references. Reads were removed for weak V/J assignments (E-value above 1e-6), missing CDR3, stop codons, out-of-frame junctions, or ambiguous translated residues. V3J clonotypes were defined as sequences sharing the same inferred V gene, J gene, and CDR3 amino acid sequence. The percentage overlap between two repertoires was calculated by dividing the number of shared unique clonotypes by the size of the smaller repertoire. RTK rarefaction, the Chao1 estimator, and Recon v2.1 estimates of unobserved clonotypes were used to assess repertoire richness. For all TCRbeta clonotypes obtained by the gDNA method from a few donors, generation probabilities were computed with OLGA. Held by TCRdb, this immuneACCESS table contains in-frame sequences only and omits some clones. Under half of the omission traces to an unresolved V gene where checked; the cause of the rest is unknown. V, J and clone size are those of that table, while D and trimming were read from the DNA. This sample holds about 870,000 clones; 80% to 95% were observed only once. The top ten constitute under 30% of the sample.

This clone was seen just once. Its target antigen remains unknown. No much larger clone exists at a distance of one base, and base qualities are not known. CD8 naive samples were CD45RO-negative cells positively selected for CCR7, giving a CD45RA+CCR7+ population that excluded TemRA cells. The donors were healthy, HIV-negative adults with no recently reported acute infections or vaccinations. Every donor was a Caucasian adult living in Nashville, Tennessee, USA. Blood was obtained by leukapheresis, after which PBMCs were separated by Ficoll-Histopaque density gradient centrifugation and cryopreserved in liquid nitrogen vapor phase. Analytical flow cytometry was used to check the purity and quantity of each magnetically sorted T cell population. Genomic DNA was isolated from each sorted fraction and quantified by UV absorbance on a Nanodrop 2000c. Trimming takes 10 bases from V and 4 bases from J, and the germline ends sit 7 bases apart. The CDR3, from cysteine to phenylalanine, totals 11 residues. The DNA shown is the 33-base CDR3, in frame from base 1. Reading the germline V gene (reference sequence) gives CDR1 LNHDA and CDR2 SQIVND.

The origin of this receptor is a man aged 30 to 45 in good health. Sequenced sample: naive CD8+ T cells sorted from blood. Interpreted using the paper, the cell subset or site label stands for: CD45RA+CCR7+. The sequence links TRBV19 to TRBJ2-2; the D gene lacks a confident call. The CDR3 is CATLGTGELFF. The bases read TGTGCCACCTTGGGCACCGGGGAGCTGTTTTTT.